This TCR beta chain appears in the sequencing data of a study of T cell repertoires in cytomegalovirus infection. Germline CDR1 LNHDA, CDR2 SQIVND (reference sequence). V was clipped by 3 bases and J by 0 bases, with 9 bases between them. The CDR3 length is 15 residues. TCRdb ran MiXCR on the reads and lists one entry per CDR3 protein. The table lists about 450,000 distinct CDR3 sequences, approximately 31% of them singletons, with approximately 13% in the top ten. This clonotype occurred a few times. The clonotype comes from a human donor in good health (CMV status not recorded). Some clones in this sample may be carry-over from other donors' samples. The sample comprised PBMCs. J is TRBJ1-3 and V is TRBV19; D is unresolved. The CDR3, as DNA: TGTGCCAGTAGTATGGTTGGAGACTCTGGAAACACCATATATTTT. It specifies CASSMVGDSGNTIYF.